Listed here are 15 T cell receptor beta chains from one sample, sequenced in a study of T-cell memory formation after mild COVID-19. From the 5' RACE reads, TCRdb called clonotypes with MiXCR, one entry per CDR3 protein. The sample consists of about 340,000 distinct CDR3 sequences, around a fifth of them appearing once. The sample consisted of PBMCs or a T cell subset sorted from them (not recorded which). These receptors all come from a man between 18 and 29 years old who had mild COVID-19 (a few samples of this study predate the infection). Cell type and time point are not known.

About this clonotype: A read error may account for a junction end that differs from germline. V gene TRBV11-2 combines with J gene TRBJ2-1; D might be TRBD1 (6 bases). Germline V gene lookup returns CDR1 SGHAT and CDR2 FQNNGV. This CDR3 region has 17 residues. This CDR3 is CASSSTDRGSSYSEQFF. The CDR3 bases are TGTGCCAGCAGCTCGACGGATAGGGGGAGCTCCTACAGTGAGCAGTTCTTC. The full variable domain, its missing parts supplied by reference TRBV11-2 and TRBJ2-1, is EAGVAQSPRYKIIEKRQSVAFWCNPISGHATLYWYQQILGQGPKLLIQFQNNGVVDDSQLPKDRFSAERLKGVDSTLKIQPAKLEDSAVYLCASSSTDRGSSYSEQFFGPGTRLTVL.

This clonotype has more than one count but fewer than ten. The chain couples TRBV19 to TRBJ2-2, with 7 nucleotides matching TRBD2. The germline gives CDR1 LNHDA, CDR2 SQIVND (reference sequence). CDR3 length: 15 residues. With V trimmed by 5 bases and J by 6 bases, 9 bases remained unmatched. The CDR3 here is CASSASGVSAGELFF. The CDR3 region has the DNA TGTGCCAGTAGTGCGAGCGGGGTGTCCGCCGGGGAGCTGTTTTTT.

This clonotype was seen more than once but under ten times. This chain links TRBV4-1 with TRBJ1-1; D not resolved. Trimming removed 1 base at V and 1 base at J, with 10 bases between. The CDR3 runs 15 residues. CDR1 MGHRA and CDR2 YSYEKL come from the germline V gene. The CDR3 here is CASSQGVISNTEAFF. CDR3 DNA: TGCGCCAGCAGCCAAGGGGTGATTTCGAACACTGAAGCTTTCTTT.

The chain links TRBV10-3 to TRBJ2-5; no clear D gene. CDR3 length: 11 amino acids. In germline, CDR1 is ENHRY, CDR2 SYGVKD. V was cut by 6 bases and J by 2 bases, with 4 bases left in between. CDR3 sequence: CAIRAQETQYF. The CDR3 region has the DNA TGTGCCATCAGAGCACAAGAGACCCAGTACTTC.

This clonotype was counted a few times. The chain carries TRBV6-2 or TRBV6-3 and TRBJ2-7; TRBD2 aligns across 8 bases. V lost 5 bases to trimming and J lost 5 bases; unmatched junction nucleotides: 8. CDR3 length: 14 residues. CDR1 is MNHEY, CDR2 SVGEGT, per germline. The CDR3 bases are TGTGCCAGCAGTACCACTAGCGGAGGGGACGAGCAGTACTTC. Amino acids: CASSTTSGGDEQYF.

This clonotype was seen more than once but under ten times. CDR3 sequence: CSVGGRENEQYF. The CDR3, as DNA: TGCAGCGTTGGGGGCCGGGAAAACGAGCAGTACTTC. This rearrangement joins TRBV29-1 to TRBJ2-7; D could derive from TRBD1 or TRBD2 (5 bases each). V dropped 4 bases and J dropped 5 bases, with 12 bases sitting between them. The germline V gene encodes CDR1 SQVTM and CDR2 ANQGSEA. CDR3 length: 12 residues.

This clonotype was counted only a few times. V is TRBV27 and J is TRBJ2-2; 8 nucleotides line up with TRBD1. CDR1 and CDR2 (germline): MNHEY, SMNVEV (reference sequence). The CDR3 contains 15 residues. J gave up 4 bases and V 4 bases, and 5 bases lay outside the gene matches. CDR3 amino acids: CASSSWTGRTGELFF. The CDR3, as DNA: TGTGCCAGCAGTTCCTGGACAGGGCGCACCGGGGAGCTGTTTTTT.

DNA for the CDR3: TGTGCCAGCAGTTTTGGGTGGGGGGTCGACACTGAAGCTTTCTTT. This codes for CASSFGWGVDTEAFF. The chain combines TRBV12-3 or TRBV12-4 with TRBJ1-1; TRBD1 might be the D (5 bases). V lost 3 bases, J lost 3 bases, and 14 bases lay in between. This CDR3 comprises 15 residues.

CDR3: CAITAGTGGGETQYF. The CDR3 DNA is TGTGCCATCACCGCCGGGACAGGGGGAGGAGAGACCCAGTACTTC. The genes are TRBV10-3 and TRBJ2-5, with 11 bases that match TRBD1. Trimming removed 7 bases from V and 4 bases from J; junction bases left unmatched: 8. CDR3 length: 15 residues. Germline CDR1 reads ENHRY; CDR2 reads SYGVKD.

This chain links TRBV20-1 with TRBJ1-2; no clear D. Deletions cut 0 bases from V and 4 bases from J, with 15 bases between. The CDR3 has 15 amino acids. The germline gives CDR1 DFQATT, CDR2 SNEGSKA (reference sequence). As DNA, the CDR3 is TGCAGTGCTAGAGATCTCCGGGCAGTCGGCTATGGCTACACCTTC. It codes for CSARDLRAVGYGYTF.

This clonotype came up many times. The chain recombines TRBV12-3 or TRBV12-4 with TRBJ2-7; D remains unclear. Trimming pared 1 base from V and 6 bases from J, leaving 10 bases between. This CDR3 is 13 amino acids long. In nucleotides, the CDR3 is TGTGCCAGCAGTTTAGGGGATTTAGGCGAGCAGTACTTC. This sequence encodes CASSLGDLGEQYF.

This clonotype has ten or more counts. The chain carries TRBV9 and TRBJ2-7; perhaps TRBD1 as D (5 bases). CDR1 is SGDLS and CDR2 is YYNGEE in the germline V gene. The CDR3 length is 12 residues. Trimming pared 0 bases from V and 5 bases from J, leaving 6 bases between. The CDR3 sequence: CASSVEGDEQYF. CDR3 DNA: TGTGCCAGCAGCGTAGAAGGGGACGAGCAGTACTTC. The full variable domain, completed using reference TRBV9 and TRBJ2-7, is DSGVTQTPKHLITATGQRVTLRCSPRSGDLSVYWYQQSLDQGLQFLIQYYNGEERAKGNILERFSAQQFPDLHSELNLSSLELGDSALYFCASSVEGDEQYFGPGTRLTVT.

The chain couples TRBV20-1 to TRBJ2-7, with D possibly matching TRBD2 (6 bases). Germline loops: CDR1 DFQATT, CDR2 SNEGSKA (reference sequence). CDR3 length: 12 residues. CDR3 sequence (DNA): TGCAGCGGAGGGTCGAGTTGGTACGAGCAGTACTTC. Translated: CSGGSSWYEQYF.

This sequence joins TRBV24-1 and TRBJ2-5; possible D gene TRBD1, 6 bases. Trimming took off 8 bases at V and 5 bases at J, with 14 bases between the two ends. This CDR3 has 13 residues. Germline CDR1 and CDR2: KGHDR and SFDVKD. In DNA, the CDR3 is TGTGCCACCAAAGGGTCCAGGGGCGAGACCCAGTACTTC. This codes for CATKGSRGETQYF.

J is TRBJ1-1 and V is TRBV7-2; D possibly corresponds to TRBD1 (6 bases). CDR1 and CDR2 (germline): SGHTA, FQGNSA. Trimming stripped 4 bases from V and 7 bases from J, with 22 bases between. The CDR3 is 16 residues long. As DNA, the CDR3 is TGTGCCAGCAGCTATAGCATCTGGGGGCAGAGCGGTGAAGCTTTCTTT. This encodes CASSYSIWGQSGEAFF.